This TCR beta chain was sequenced in a study of blood T cells in healthy people across ages. This clonotype was observed a few times. Its antigen is unknown. The second PCR ran about 6 to 12 cycles with a sample-barcoded 5' primer and J-beta primers. Each single sample gave us at least 2.5 million CDR3-containing paired-end reads. TCRdb re-called the 5' RACE reads with MiXCR, one entry per CDR3 protein. The profile shows around 800,000 distinct CDR3 sequences, under 55% of them singletons. Findings and caveats of the study: Both higher diversity and more naive CD4+ cells marked long-lived donors when set against aged donors. Researchers deemed the diversity estimates from one million T cells underestimates. Correlation between TCR beta diversity and naive T cell percentage was strong.

The CDR3 sequence is 15 residues long. Looked up from germline, CDR1 is DFQATT and CDR2 is SNEGSKA (reference sequence). Trimming shortened V by 0 bases and J by 2 bases, and 11 bases separated the two germline ends. The rearrangement links TRBV20-1 to TRBJ2-4, with unresolved D. This clonotype was sampled from a man aged 55 to 70 in good health. The sequencing input was blood. CDR3 sequence reads: CSARDRQRSKNIQYF. The CDR3 DNA follows: TGCAGTGCTAGAGACCGACAAAGATCCAAAAACATTCAGTACTTC.